A selection of T cell receptor beta chains follows, all from one sample in a study of T-cell reconstitution after alpha-beta-depleted transplantation in children. A single record per CDR3 protein comes from TCRdb applying MiXCR to the PCR reads. The sample records under 450,000 distinct CDR3 sequences, around 15% being singletons. Here the sequenced sample was PBMCs, mostly from graft donor cells, taken 360 days after TCRalphabeta/CD19-depleted stem cell transplant. The receptors come from a boy less than two years old who had a stem cell transplant for Wiskott-Aldrich syndrome, so the T cells may come from the graft donor. Each CDR3 is given with its conserved first and last residue. A D gene is named only where the DNA matches it firmly. The listing skips clone size in some rows; elsewhere it reads once, few, many or a size class.

D gene: .
CDR3 length: 14
clone size: .
J gene: TRBJ2-7
V gene: TRBV27
CDR3 DNA: TGTGCCAGCAGTTTGCAGGGAGAAAGCTACGAGCAGTACTTC
CDR3 protein: CASSLQGESYEQYF

D gene: .
CDR3 length: 14
clone size: many
J gene: TRBJ1-1
V gene: TRBV5-1
CDR3 DNA: TGCGCCAGCAGCTTGGAGGGACGGGACACTGAAGCTTTCTTT
CDR3 protein: CASSLEGRDTEAFF

D gene: TRBD2
CDR3 length: 15
clone size: few
J gene: TRBJ2-5
V gene: TRBV20-1
CDR3 DNA: TGCAGTGCGGAATCCGGGACTAGCGGCCAAGAGACCCAGTACTTC
CDR3 protein: CSAESGTSGQETQYF

D gene: .
CDR3 length: 11
clone size: few
J gene: TRBJ2-7
V gene: TRBV30
CDR3 DNA: TGTGCCTGGGAATACCTCTACGAGCAGTACTTC
CDR3 protein: CAWEYLYEQYF

D gene: .
CDR3 length: 11
clone size: .
J gene: TRBJ2-1
V gene: TRBV5-1
CDR3 DNA: TGCGCCAGCGTATTCAGGAATGAGCAGTTCTTC
CDR3 protein: CASVFRNEQFF

D gene: TRBD2
CDR3 length: 16
clone size: few
J gene: TRBJ2-2
V gene: TRBV7-2
CDR3 DNA: TGTGCCAGCAGGGGGACTAGCGGGAGAAATAAGGGGGAGCTGTTTTTT
CDR3 protein: CASRGTSGRNKGELFF

D gene: .
CDR3 length: 14
clone size: .
J gene: TRBJ2-1
V gene: TRBV6-5
CDR3 DNA: TGTGCCAGCAGTTACGCGGGGTGGGACAATGAGCAGTTCTTC
CDR3 protein: CASSYAGWDNEQFF

D gene: TRBD2
CDR3 length: 14
clone size: few
J gene: TRBJ2-7
V gene: TRBV10-3
CDR3 DNA: TGTGCCATCAGGGGACTAGCGACATCCTACGAGCAGTACTTC
CDR3 protein: CAIRGLATSYEQYF

D gene: TRBD2
CDR3 length: 18
clone size: few
J gene: TRBJ2-1
V gene: TRBV5-1
CDR3 DNA: TGCGCCAGCAGTCACGGACTAGCGGGCGCGAGCTCCTACAATGAGCAGTTCTTC
CDR3 protein: CASSHGLAGASSYNEQFF

D gene: .
CDR3 length: 10
clone size: .
J gene: TRBJ2-1
V gene: TRBV29-1
CDR3 DNA: TGCAGCGTTGGGACCAATGAGCAGTTCTTC
CDR3 protein: CSVGTNEQFF

D gene: .
CDR3 length: 13
clone size: .
J gene: TRBJ2-2
V gene: TRBV20-1
CDR3 DNA: TGCAGTGCTAGAGACCACAACACCGGGGAGCTGTTTTTT
CDR3 protein: CSARDHNTGELFF

D gene: .
CDR3 length: 14
clone size: .
J gene: TRBJ1-1
V gene: TRBV6-5
CDR3 DNA: TGTGCCAGCAGTTACCCCGGGACCCACACTGAAGCTTTCTTT
CDR3 protein: CASSYPGTHTEAFF

D gene: .
CDR3 length: 15
clone size: .
J gene: TRBJ2-3
V gene: TRBV20-1
CDR3 DNA: TGCAGTGCTAGATCGGGCGGGGAACCCACAGATACGCAGTATTTT
CDR3 protein: CSARSGGEPTDTQYF

D gene: TRBD1
CDR3 length: 15
clone size: .
J gene: TRBJ2-5
V gene: TRBV24-1
CDR3 DNA: TGTGCCACCAGTGATTTGCAAAGGGGGCTGGAGACCCAGTACTTC
CDR3 protein: CATSDLQRGLETQYF

D gene: .
CDR3 length: 18
clone size: few
J gene: TRBJ2-2
V gene: TRBV4-3
CDR3 DNA: TGCGCCAGCAGCCACGGAATTTCGGGGGGCCTGAACACCGGGGAGCTGTTTTTT
CDR3 protein: CASSHGISGGLNTGELFF

D gene: .
CDR3 length: 11
clone size: many
J gene: TRBJ2-5
V gene: TRBV12-3/TRBV12-4
CDR3 DNA: TGTGCCAGCAGATTAGCGGAGACCCAGTACTTC
CDR3 protein: CASRLAETQYF

D gene: .
CDR3 length: 14
clone size: many
J gene: TRBJ2-7
V gene: TRBV18
CDR3 DNA: TGTGCCAGCTCGGAGACCTTCGGGGAGAACGAGCAGTACTTC
CDR3 protein: CASSETFGENEQYF

D gene: TRBD2
CDR3 length: 18
clone size: .
J gene: TRBJ2-7
V gene: TRBV10-3
CDR3 DNA: TGTGCCATCAGTATCCGTTGGACTAGCGGGAGGCCCGCCTACGAGCAGTACTTC
CDR3 protein: CAISIRWTSGRPAYEQYF

D gene: .
CDR3 length: 14
clone size: few
J gene: TRBJ2-7
V gene: TRBV12-3/TRBV12-4
CDR3 DNA: TGTGCCAGCAGTCGCCGGAGGGCCACCTACGAGCAGTACTTC
CDR3 protein: CASSRRRATYEQYF

D gene: TRBD1
CDR3 length: 14
clone size: many
J gene: TRBJ2-5
V gene: TRBV12-3/TRBV12-4
CDR3 DNA: TGTGCCAGCAGTCCTGGACAGGGCGAGGAGACCCAGTACTTC
CDR3 protein: CASSPGQGEETQYF

D gene: .
CDR3 length: 12
clone size: .
J gene: TRBJ2-7
V gene: TRBV14
CDR3 DNA: TGTGCCAGCAGCCAATTGCCCGACGAGCAGTACTTC
CDR3 protein: CASSQLPDEQYF

D gene: .
CDR3 length: 12
clone size: many
J gene: TRBJ2-3
V gene: TRBV29-1
CDR3 DNA: TGCAGCGTTGGTAGAGCCACAGATACGCAGTATTTT
CDR3 protein: CSVGRATDTQYF

D gene: .
CDR3 length: 14
clone size: .
J gene: TRBJ2-2
V gene: TRBV3-1
CDR3 DNA: TGTGCCAGCAGCCAAGATTGGGGTTTCGGCGAGCTGTTTTTT
CDR3 protein: CASSQDWGFGELFF

D gene: .
CDR3 length: 14
clone size: .
J gene: TRBJ2-1
V gene: TRBV27
CDR3 DNA: TGTGCCAGCAGTTTATCACCTCTTTTTAATGAGCAGTTCTTC
CDR3 protein: CASSLSPLFNEQFF

D gene: .
CDR3 length: 14
clone size: .
J gene: TRBJ2-1
V gene: TRBV6-2/TRBV6-3
CDR3 DNA: TGTGCCAGCAGAGACGGGCACCCCTACAATGAGCAGTTCTTC
CDR3 protein: CASRDGHPYNEQFF

D gene: .
CDR3 length: 15
clone size: .
J gene: TRBJ2-3
V gene: TRBV7-9
CDR3 DNA: TGTGCCAGCAGCTCTTTCAGGGACCCCACAGATACGCAGTATTTT
CDR3 protein: CASSSFRDPTDTQYF

D gene: .
CDR3 length: 11
clone size: .
J gene: TRBJ1-1
V gene: TRBV20-1
CDR3 DNA: TGCAGTGCTAGGGGGGATACTGAAGCTTTCTTT
CDR3 protein: CSARGDTEAFF

D gene: .
CDR3 length: 13
clone size: once
J gene: TRBJ2-7
V gene: TRBV6-2/TRBV6-3
CDR3 DNA: TGTGCCAGCACCCTCTTTGGCTCCTACGAGCAGTACTTC
CDR3 protein: CASTLFGSYEQYF

D gene: .
CDR3 length: 15
clone size: .
J gene: TRBJ1-2
V gene: TRBV5-6
CDR3 DNA: TGTGCCAGCAGCTTGGTTTCGCCCCCGCTGTATGGCTACACCTTC
CDR3 protein: CASSLVSPPLYGYTF

D gene: .
CDR3 length: 21
clone size: .
J gene: TRBJ2-4
V gene: TRBV6-2/TRBV6-3
CDR3 DNA: TGTGCCAGCAGTTACCCTTTCGGGCAGGGAGTAGTACCGTTAGCCAAAAACATTCAGTACTTC
CDR3 protein: CASSYPFGQGVVPLAKNIQYF

D gene: TRBD1
CDR3 length: 16
clone size: many
J gene: TRBJ2-7
V gene: TRBV7-9
CDR3 DNA: TGTGCCAGCAGCTTAGAGAGGGACAGGGGTCGAAACGAGCAGTACTTC
CDR3 protein: CASSLERDRGRNEQYF

D gene: TRBD1
CDR3 length: 16
clone size: .
J gene: TRBJ2-1
V gene: TRBV5-1
CDR3 DNA: TGCGCCAGCACCCCCAGCGGGACAGGGGGGTACAATGAGCAGTTCTTC
CDR3 protein: CASTPSGTGGYNEQFF

D gene: TRBD1
CDR3 length: 15
clone size: .
J gene: TRBJ2-7
V gene: TRBV12-3/TRBV12-4
CDR3 DNA: TGTGCCAGCAGTTTGACCCTACAGGGGGCCTACGAGCAGTACTTC
CDR3 protein: CASSLTLQGAYEQYF

D gene: .
CDR3 length: 14
clone size: .
J gene: TRBJ2-7
V gene: TRBV5-1
CDR3 DNA: TGCGCCAGCAGCTTGAGGGGACCGGGGGACGAGCAGTACTTC
CDR3 protein: CASSLRGPGDEQYF

D gene: .
CDR3 length: 11
clone size: few
J gene: TRBJ2-7
V gene: TRBV2
CDR3 DNA: TGTGCCAGCAGTGAAGAATACGAGCAGTACTTC
CDR3 protein: CASSEEYEQYF

D gene: .
CDR3 length: 12
clone size: few
J gene: TRBJ2-5
V gene: TRBV24-1
CDR3 DNA: TGTGCCACCAGTGAGATTACAGGGACCCAGTACTTC
CDR3 protein: CATSEITGTQYF

D gene: .
CDR3 length: 17
clone size: .
J gene: TRBJ2-2
V gene: TRBV10-2
CDR3 DNA: TGCGCCAGCAGTCTTAATGTCCCCGGTGCGAACACCGGGGAGCTGTTTTTT
CDR3 protein: CASSLNVPGANTGELFF

D gene: .
CDR3 length: 14
clone size: few
J gene: TRBJ1-5
V gene: TRBV20-1
CDR3 DNA: TGCAGTGCTTTCCAGTGGAATAGCAATCAGCCCCAGCATTTT
CDR3 protein: CSAFQWNSNQPQHF

D gene: .
CDR3 length: 14
clone size: .
J gene: TRBJ1-1
V gene: TRBV24-1
CDR3 DNA: TGTGCCACCGTAGCCAAGGGACGGTTCACTGAAGCTTTCTTT
CDR3 protein: CATVAKGRFTEAFF

D gene: TRBD2
CDR3 length: 14
clone size: .
J gene: TRBJ2-1
V gene: TRBV29-1
CDR3 DNA: TGCAGCGTTGGGGTAGCGGGGAACCCCGCGGAGCAGTTCTTC
CDR3 protein: CSVGVAGNPAEQFF

D gene: .
CDR3 length: 15
clone size: .
J gene: TRBJ2-7
V gene: TRBV10-3
CDR3 DNA: TGTGCCATCAGTGAGTCGGCGGGGTCCGTCTACGAGCAGTACTTC
CDR3 protein: CAISESAGSVYEQYF

D gene: .
CDR3 length: 14
clone size: .
J gene: TRBJ1-4
V gene: TRBV6-5
CDR3 DNA: TGTGCCAGCAGTTACCGGCCCATTGGTGAAAAACTGTTTTTT
CDR3 protein: CASSYRPIGEKLFF

D gene: TRBD1
CDR3 length: 15
clone size: few
J gene: TRBJ2-7
V gene: TRBV12-3/TRBV12-4
CDR3 DNA: TGTGCCAGCAGTTATGAGACAGGGGTTGCCTACGAGCAGTACTTC
CDR3 protein: CASSYETGVAYEQYF

D gene: .
CDR3 length: 12
clone size: .
J gene: TRBJ2-5
V gene: TRBV2
CDR3 DNA: TGTGCCAGCAATCGACAGTCGGGGACCCAGTACTTC
CDR3 protein: CASNRQSGTQYF

D gene: .
CDR3 length: 16
clone size: .
J gene: TRBJ2-2
V gene: TRBV4-3
CDR3 DNA: TGCGCCAGCAGCCAAGGGTTCCAGGAAAACACCGGGGAGCTGTTTTTT
CDR3 protein: CASSQGFQENTGELFF

D gene: .
CDR3 length: 11
clone size: .
J gene: TRBJ2-7
V gene: TRBV28
CDR3 DNA: TGTGCCAGCTTCAGCTCCTACGAGCAGTACTTC
CDR3 protein: CASFSSYEQYF

D gene: .
CDR3 length: 13
clone size: .
J gene: TRBJ2-7
V gene: TRBV7-8
CDR3 DNA: TGTGCCAGCAGCTCCGACAGGTTCGACGAGCAGTACTTC
CDR3 protein: CASSSDRFDEQYF

D gene: TRBD1
CDR3 length: 14
clone size: .
J gene: TRBJ1-6
V gene: TRBV20-1
CDR3 DNA: TGCAGTGCCCAGGCGGGGGACAGAGATTCACCCCTCCACTTT
CDR3 protein: CSAQAGDRDSPLHF

D gene: .
CDR3 length: 15
clone size: few
J gene: TRBJ2-1
V gene: TRBV20-1
CDR3 DNA: TGCAGTGCCAACCGCCTGCGGGCATCCTACAATGAGCAGTTCTTC
CDR3 protein: CSANRLRASYNEQFF

D gene: .
CDR3 length: 13
clone size: few
J gene: TRBJ1-3
V gene: TRBV10-3
CDR3 DNA: TGTGCCACGGGACTCAGCTCTGGAAACACCATATATTTT
CDR3 protein: CATGLSSGNTIYF

D gene: TRBD2
CDR3 length: 14
clone size: .
J gene: TRBJ2-2
V gene: TRBV4-3
CDR3 DNA: TGCGCCAGGAGCCGGTATCGGGGGGCCGGGGAGCTGTTTTTT
CDR3 protein: CARSRYRGAGELFF

D gene: .
CDR3 length: 13
clone size: few
J gene: TRBJ1-5
V gene: TRBV7-8
CDR3 DNA: TGTGCCAGCGGAGGGGCGTCCAATCAGCCCCAGCATTTT
CDR3 protein: CASGGASNQPQHF